This T cell receptor (beta chain) was documented in a study of CD4+ T cells in melanoma. Trimming pared 0 bases from V and 0 bases from J, leaving 12 bases between. The CDR3 is made up of 16 amino acids. The germline V gene has CDR1 SGDLS and CDR2 YYNGEE. Some clones are missing from TCRdb's copy, which holds only in-frame ones; the method was immunoSEQ multiplex PCR. Here the sample spans 20,000 to 25,000 clones, over 75% being singletons. The chain recombines TRBV9 with TRBJ1-2, with D possibly being TRBD1 (6 bases). This TCR derives from a human donor with melanoma. Sequencing was carried out using cells from a culture (not recorded whether cultured in vitro). The CDR3 DNA reads as TGTGCCAGCAGCGTAGCTTCGGCAGGGGCTAACTATGGCTACACCTTC. Amino acid sequence: CASSVASAGANYGYTF.